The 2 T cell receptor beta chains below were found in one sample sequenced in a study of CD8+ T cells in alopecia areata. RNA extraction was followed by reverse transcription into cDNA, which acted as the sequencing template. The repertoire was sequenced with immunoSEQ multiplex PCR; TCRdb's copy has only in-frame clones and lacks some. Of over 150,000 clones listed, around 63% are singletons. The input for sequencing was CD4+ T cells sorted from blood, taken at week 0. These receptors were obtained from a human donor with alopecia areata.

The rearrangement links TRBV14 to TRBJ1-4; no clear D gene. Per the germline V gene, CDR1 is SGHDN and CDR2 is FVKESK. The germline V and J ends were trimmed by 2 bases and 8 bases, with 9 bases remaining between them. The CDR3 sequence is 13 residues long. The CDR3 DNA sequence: TGTGCCAGCAGCCAACTTCCGTCCGAAAAACTGTTTTTT. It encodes CASSQLPSEKLFF.

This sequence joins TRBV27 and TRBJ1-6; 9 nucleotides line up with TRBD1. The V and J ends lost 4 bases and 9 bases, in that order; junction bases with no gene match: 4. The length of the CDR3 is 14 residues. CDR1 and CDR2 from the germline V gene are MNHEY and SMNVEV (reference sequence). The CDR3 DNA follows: TGTGCCAGCAGTTGGGACAGGGTTCGTTCACCCCTCCACTTT. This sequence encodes CASSWDRVRSPLHF.